This T cell receptor beta chain was identified during a study of Ad26.COV2.S vaccination and SARS-CoV-2 variants. This CDR3 has 14 amino acids. V was clipped by 6 bases and J by 4 bases, with 15 bases between them. Looked up from germline, CDR1 is MDHEN and CDR2 is SYDVKM. Method: immunoSEQ multiplex PCR; TCRdb's copy keeps in-frame clones and lacks some. The sample has around 300,000 clones, roughly 88% seen once; the top ten hold 4.5% to 7%. Treatment reported: 15 to 20 received Ad26.COV2.S at low or high dose, single or two shots; 5 received placebo; per-sample allocation not given. At day 63 after the first vaccine or placebo injection, samples were drawn.

The chain employs TRBV28 and TRBJ1-1; tentatively, D is TRBD1 (6 bases). This TCR was recovered from a person between 18 and 65 years old who received the Ad26.COV2.S COVID-19 vaccine or a placebo. The sequencing here drew on peripheral blood, taken in a trial of Ad26.COV2.S vaccine versus placebo. The CDR3 region is CASSATRGRTEAFF. The CDR3 DNA reads TGTGCCAGCAGCGCAACCAGGGGTCGCACTGAAGCTTTCTTT.